This TCR beta chain appears in the sequencing data of a study of control samples from healthy donors and cancer patients. V gave up 1 base and J gave up 1 base, with 7 bases separating them. CDR3 length: 14 amino acids. Germline loops: CDR1 LGHDT, CDR2 YNNKEL (reference sequence). The data were produced by immunoSEQ multiplex PCR, yet TCRdb's version contains in-frame clones alone and is incomplete. The profile shows about 120,000 clones, roughly 92% of them singletons. This receptor was obtained from an elderly man with head and neck cancer. The chain is built from TRBV3-1 (or the pseudogene TRBV3-2) and TRBJ1-1, with D uncertain. Sequenced material: PBMCs. The CDR3, as DNA: TGTGCCAGCAGCCAAGGTCAGCAGAACACTGAAGCTTTCTTT. It specifies CASSQGQQNTEAFF.